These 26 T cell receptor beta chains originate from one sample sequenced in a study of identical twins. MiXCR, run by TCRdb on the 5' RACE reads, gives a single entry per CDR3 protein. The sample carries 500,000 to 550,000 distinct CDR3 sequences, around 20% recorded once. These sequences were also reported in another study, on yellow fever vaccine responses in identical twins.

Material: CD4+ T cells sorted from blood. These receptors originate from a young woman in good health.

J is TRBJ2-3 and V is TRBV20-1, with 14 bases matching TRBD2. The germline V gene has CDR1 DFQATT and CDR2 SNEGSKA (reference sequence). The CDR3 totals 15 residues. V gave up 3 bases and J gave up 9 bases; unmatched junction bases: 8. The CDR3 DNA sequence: TGCAGTGCTAGGATGACTAGCGGGAGGGCAGGGACGCAGTATTTT. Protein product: CSARMTSGRAGTQYF.

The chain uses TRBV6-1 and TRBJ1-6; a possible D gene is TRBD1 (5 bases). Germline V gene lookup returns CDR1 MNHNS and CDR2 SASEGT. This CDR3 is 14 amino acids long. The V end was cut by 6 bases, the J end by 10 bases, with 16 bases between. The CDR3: CASSPTGSASPLHF. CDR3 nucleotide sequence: TGTGCCAGCAGCCCCACAGGATCGGCGTCACCCCTCCACTTT.

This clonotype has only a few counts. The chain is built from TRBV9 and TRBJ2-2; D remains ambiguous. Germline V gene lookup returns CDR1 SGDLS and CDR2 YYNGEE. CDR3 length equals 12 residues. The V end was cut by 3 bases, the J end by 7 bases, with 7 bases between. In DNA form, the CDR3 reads TGTGCCAGCAGCGCCTTCGGCGGGGAGCTGTTTTTT. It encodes CASSAFGGELFF.

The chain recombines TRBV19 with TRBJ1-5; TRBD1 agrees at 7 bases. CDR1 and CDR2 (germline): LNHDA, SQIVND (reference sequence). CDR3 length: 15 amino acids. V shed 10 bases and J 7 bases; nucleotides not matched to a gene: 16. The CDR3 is CATKDPTGIGQPQHF. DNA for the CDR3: TGTGCCACCAAAGACCCGACAGGGATCGGCCAGCCCCAGCATTTT.

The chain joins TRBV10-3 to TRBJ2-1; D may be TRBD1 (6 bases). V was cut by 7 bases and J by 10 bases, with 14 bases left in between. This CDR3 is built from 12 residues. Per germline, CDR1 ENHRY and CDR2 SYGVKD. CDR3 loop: CAITEGQGEQFF. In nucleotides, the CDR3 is TGTGCCATCACCGAGGGCCAGGGGGAGCAGTTCTTC.

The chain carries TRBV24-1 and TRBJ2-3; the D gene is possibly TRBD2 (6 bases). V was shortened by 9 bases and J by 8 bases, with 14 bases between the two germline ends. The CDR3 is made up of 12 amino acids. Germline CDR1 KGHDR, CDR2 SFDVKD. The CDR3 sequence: CATPRGITTQYF. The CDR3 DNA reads TGTGCCACCCCCCGGGGGATTACTACGCAGTATTTT.

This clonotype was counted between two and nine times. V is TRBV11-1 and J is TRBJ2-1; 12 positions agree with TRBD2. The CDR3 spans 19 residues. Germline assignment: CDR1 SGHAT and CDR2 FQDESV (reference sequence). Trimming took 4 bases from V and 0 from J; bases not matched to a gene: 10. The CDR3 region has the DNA TGTGCCAGCAGCTCAAGTGGACTAGCGGGATCAAGCTCCTACAATGAGCAGTTCTTC. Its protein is CASSSSGLAGSSSYNEQFF.

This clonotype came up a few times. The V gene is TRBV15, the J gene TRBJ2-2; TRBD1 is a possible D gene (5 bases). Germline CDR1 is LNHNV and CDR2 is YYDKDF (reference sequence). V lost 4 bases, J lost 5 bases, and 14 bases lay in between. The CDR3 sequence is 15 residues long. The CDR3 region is CATSKEDRRTGELFF. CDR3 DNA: TGTGCCACCAGCAAAGAAGACAGAAGGACCGGGGAGCTGTTTTTT.

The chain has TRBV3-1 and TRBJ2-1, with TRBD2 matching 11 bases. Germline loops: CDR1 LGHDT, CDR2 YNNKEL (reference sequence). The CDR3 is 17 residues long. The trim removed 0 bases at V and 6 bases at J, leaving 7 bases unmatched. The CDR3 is CASSQDFLAGGGNEQFF. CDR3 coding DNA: TGTGCCAGCAGCCAAGATTTTCTAGCGGGAGGAGGCAATGAGCAGTTCTTC.

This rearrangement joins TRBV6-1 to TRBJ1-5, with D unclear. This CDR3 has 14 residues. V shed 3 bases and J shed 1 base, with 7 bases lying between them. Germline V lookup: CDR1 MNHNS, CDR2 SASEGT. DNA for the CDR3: TGTGCCAGCAGTGACCGGTGGAGCAATCAGCCCCAGCATTTT. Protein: CASSDRWSNQPQHF.

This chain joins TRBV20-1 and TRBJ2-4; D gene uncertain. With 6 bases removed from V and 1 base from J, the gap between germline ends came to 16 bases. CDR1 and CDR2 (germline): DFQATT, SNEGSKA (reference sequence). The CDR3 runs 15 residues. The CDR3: CSAVRSYLAKNIQYF. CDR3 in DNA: TGCAGTGCCGTCCGGAGTTACCTCGCCAAAAACATTCAGTACTTC.

The chain's CDR3 is CSARLGGINTEAFF. The CDR3 coding sequence is TGCAGTGCTAGACTTGGGGGCATCAACACTGAAGCTTTCTTT. This chain joins TRBV20-1 and TRBJ1-1; D is possibly TRBD1 (6 bases). The germline CDR1 and CDR2 sequences are DFQATT and SNEGSKA (reference sequence). V lost 2 bases to trimming and J lost 2 bases, with 12 bases between them. This CDR3 spans 14 amino acids.

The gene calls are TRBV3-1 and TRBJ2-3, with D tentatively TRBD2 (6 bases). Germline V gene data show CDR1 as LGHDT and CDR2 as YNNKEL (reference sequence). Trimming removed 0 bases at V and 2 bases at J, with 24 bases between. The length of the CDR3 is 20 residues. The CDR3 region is CASSQEGDRGLARLTDTQYF. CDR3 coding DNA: TGTGCCAGCAGCCAAGAGGGGGACCGCGGGCTAGCGAGACTCACAGATACGCAGTATTTT.

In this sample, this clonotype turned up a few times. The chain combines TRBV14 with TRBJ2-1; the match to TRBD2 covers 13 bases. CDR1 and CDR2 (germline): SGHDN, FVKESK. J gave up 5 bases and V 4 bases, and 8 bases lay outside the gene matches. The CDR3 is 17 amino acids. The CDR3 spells CASSLIITSGRDNEQFF. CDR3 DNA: TGTGCCAGCAGCCTCATAATAACTAGCGGGAGGGACAATGAGCAGTTCTTC.

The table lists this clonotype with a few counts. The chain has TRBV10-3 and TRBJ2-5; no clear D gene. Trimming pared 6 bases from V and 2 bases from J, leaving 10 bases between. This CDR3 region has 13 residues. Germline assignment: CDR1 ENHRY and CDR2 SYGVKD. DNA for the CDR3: TGTGCCATCAGGACTGGTGGTCAAGAGACCCAGTACTTC. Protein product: CAIRTGGQETQYF.

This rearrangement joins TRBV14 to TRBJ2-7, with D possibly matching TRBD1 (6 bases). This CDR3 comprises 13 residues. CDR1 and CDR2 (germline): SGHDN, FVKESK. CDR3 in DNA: TGTGCCAGCAGCCCCGGGACACCCTACGAGCTGTACGTC. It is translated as CASSPGTPYELYV.

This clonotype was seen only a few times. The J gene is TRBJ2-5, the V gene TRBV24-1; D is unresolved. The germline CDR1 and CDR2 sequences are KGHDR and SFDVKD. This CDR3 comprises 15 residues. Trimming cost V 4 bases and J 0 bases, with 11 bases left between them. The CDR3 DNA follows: TGTGCCACCAGTGACCCGAATTCGTACCAAGAGACCCAGTACTTC. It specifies CATSDPNSYQETQYF.

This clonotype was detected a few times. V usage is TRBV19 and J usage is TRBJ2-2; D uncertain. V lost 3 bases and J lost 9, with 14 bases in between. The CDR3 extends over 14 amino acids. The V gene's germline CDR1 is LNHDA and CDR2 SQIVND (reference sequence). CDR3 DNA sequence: TGTGCCAGTAGTATCGGACCGATAACGAGGGAGCTGTTTTTT. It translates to CASSIGPITRELFF.

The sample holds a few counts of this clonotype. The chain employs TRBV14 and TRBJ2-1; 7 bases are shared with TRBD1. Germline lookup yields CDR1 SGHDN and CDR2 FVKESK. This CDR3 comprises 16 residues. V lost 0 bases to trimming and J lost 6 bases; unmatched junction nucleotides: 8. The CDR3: CASSQDQGVSFNEQFF. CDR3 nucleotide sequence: TGTGCCAGCAGCCAAGATCAGGGGGTTTCGTTCAATGAGCAGTTCTTC.

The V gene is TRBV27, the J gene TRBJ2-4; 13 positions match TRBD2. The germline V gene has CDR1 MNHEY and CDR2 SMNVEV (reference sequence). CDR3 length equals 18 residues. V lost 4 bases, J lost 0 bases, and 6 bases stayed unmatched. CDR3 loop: CASSSGLAGQIAKNIQYF. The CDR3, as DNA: TGTGCCAGCAGTTCGGGACTAGCGGGGCAGATAGCCAAAAACATTCAGTACTTC.

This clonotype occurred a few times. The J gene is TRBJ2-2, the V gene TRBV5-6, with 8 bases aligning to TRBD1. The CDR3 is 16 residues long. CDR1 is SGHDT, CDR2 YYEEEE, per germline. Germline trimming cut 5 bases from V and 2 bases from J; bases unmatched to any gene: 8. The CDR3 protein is CASRRAGGPNTGELFF. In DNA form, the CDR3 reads TGTGCCAGCAGAAGGGCAGGGGGCCCAAACACCGGGGAGCTGTTTTTT.

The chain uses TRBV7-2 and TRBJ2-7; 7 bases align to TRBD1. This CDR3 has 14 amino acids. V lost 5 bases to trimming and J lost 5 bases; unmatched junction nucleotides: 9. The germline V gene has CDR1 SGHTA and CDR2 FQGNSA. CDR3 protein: CASSRSRQGNEQYF. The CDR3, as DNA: TGTGCCAGCAGCAGAAGCAGACAGGGCAACGAGCAGTACTTC. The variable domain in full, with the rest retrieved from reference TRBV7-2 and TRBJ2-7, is GAGVSQSPSNKVTEKGKDVELRCDPISGHTALYWYRQSLGQGLEFLIYFQGNSAPDKSGLPSDRFSAERTGGSVSTLTIQRTQQEDSAVYLCASSRSRQGNEQYFGPGTRLTVT.

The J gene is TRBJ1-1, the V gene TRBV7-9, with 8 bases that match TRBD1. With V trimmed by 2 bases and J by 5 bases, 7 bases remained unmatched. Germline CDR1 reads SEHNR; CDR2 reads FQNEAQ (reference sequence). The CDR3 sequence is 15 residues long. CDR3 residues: CASSLRPHRGTEAFF. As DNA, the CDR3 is TGTGCCAGCAGCTTAAGGCCCCACAGGGGGACTGAAGCTTTCTTT.

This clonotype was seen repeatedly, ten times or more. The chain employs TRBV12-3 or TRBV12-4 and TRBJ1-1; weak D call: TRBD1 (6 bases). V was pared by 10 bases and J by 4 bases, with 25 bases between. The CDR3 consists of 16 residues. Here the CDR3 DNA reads TGTGCCACAGTAAGGGGGGCTTATCTCTCCCCCACTGAAGCTTTCTTT. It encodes CATVRGAYLSPTEAFF.

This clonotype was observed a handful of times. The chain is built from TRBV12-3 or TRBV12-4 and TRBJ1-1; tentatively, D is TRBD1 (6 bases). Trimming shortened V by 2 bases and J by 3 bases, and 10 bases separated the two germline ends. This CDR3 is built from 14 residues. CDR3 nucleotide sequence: TGTGCCAGCAGTTTAATAGGGGGGGACACTGAAGCTTTCTTT. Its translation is CASSLIGGDTEAFF.

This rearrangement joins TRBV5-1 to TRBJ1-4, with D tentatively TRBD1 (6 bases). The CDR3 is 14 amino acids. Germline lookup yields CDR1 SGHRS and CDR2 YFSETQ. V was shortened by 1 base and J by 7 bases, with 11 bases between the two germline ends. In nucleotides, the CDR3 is TGCGCCAGCAGCTTGTCGGGGGGCGGTGAAAAACTGTTTTTT. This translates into CASSLSGGGEKLFF.